In this sample, the clone carrying this T cell receptor (beta chain) turned up once. The antigen is unknown. The source of the sample is a study of yellow fever vaccine responses in identical twins. Study observations and caveats: Reportedly, the response of twins' T cells to the vaccine seemed partly convergent, partly personalized.

This CDR3 is 16 amino acids long. V was pared by 0 bases and J by 0 bases, with 9 bases between. The germline V gene has CDR1 LGHNA and CDR2 YSLEER. Each CDR3 protein is one row after TCRdb ran MiXCR on the RT-PCR reads. The sample consists of about 4,300 distinct CDR3 sequences, just under 90% of them appearing once. Sequencing used T cells from blood (PBMCs), unsorted or a sorted subset (not recorded which), obtained before or after yellow fever vaccination (not recorded which). This sequence originates from a woman under 30 who received the yellow fever vaccine. The chain combines TRBV4-3 with TRBJ2-1, with D unresolved. The CDR3 region is CASSQDIGGSYNEQFF. The CDR3 coding sequence is TGCGCCAGCAGCCAAGATATTGGCGGCTCCTACAATGAGCAGTTCTTC.